The entry below gives a single T cell receptor (beta chain) sequence along with its context. The target antigen is unknown. TCRdb ran MiXCR on the 5' RACE reads and lists one entry per CDR3 protein. Among hundreds of thousands of distinct CDR3 sequences listed, around 21% were seen once. From germline, CDR1 is ENHRY and CDR2 SYGVKD. This CDR3 has 14 amino acids. V lost 1 base and J lost 1, with 4 bases in between. This sample stems from a study of T-cell memory formation after mild COVID-19. In the study overall: For the most part, TCR clusters were specific to one donor. The study, taken as a whole, reports: Day 15 to 85 contractors were CD4/CD8 balanced; later expanders leaned CD4+. Mostly located in CM and EM were contracting CD4+ clones, with contracting CD8+ clones located in EMRA. Confirmation of SARS-CoV-2 specificity was lacking for second-wave clones peaking day 37.

The sample consisted of PBMCs or a T cell subset sorted from them (not recorded which). The receptor was isolated from an adult woman who had mild COVID-19 (a few samples of this study predate the infection). Cell type and time point are not known. The V call is TRBV10-3, the J call TRBJ2-2; D call uncertain. DNA of the CDR3: TGTGCCATCAGTGAGTGGGAGAACACCGGGGAGCTGTTTTTT. This encodes CAISEWENTGELFF.